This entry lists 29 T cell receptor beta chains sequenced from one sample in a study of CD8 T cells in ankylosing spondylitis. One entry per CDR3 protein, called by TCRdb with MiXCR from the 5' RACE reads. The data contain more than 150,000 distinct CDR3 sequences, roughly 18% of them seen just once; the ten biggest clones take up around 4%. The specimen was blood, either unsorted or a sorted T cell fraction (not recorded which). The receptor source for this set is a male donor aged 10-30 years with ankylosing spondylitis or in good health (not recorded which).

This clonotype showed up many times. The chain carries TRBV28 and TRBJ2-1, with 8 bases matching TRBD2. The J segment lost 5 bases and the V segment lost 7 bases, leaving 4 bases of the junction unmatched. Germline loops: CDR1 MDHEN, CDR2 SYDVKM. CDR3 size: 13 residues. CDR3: CASTRAGDNEQFF. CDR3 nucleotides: TGTGCCAGCACCAGAGCGGGAGACAATGAGCAGTTCTTC. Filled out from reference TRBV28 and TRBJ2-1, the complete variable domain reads DVKVTQSSRYLVKRTGEKVFLECVQDMDHENMFWYRQDPGLGLRLIYFSYDVKMKEKGDIPEGYSVSREKKERFSLILESASTNQTSMYLCASTRAGDNEQFFGPGTRLTVL.

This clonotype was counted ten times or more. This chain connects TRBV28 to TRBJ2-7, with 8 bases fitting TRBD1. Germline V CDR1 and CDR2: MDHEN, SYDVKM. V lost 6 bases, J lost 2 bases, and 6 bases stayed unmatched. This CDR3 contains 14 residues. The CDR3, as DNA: TGTGCCAGCAGGGACGGACAGGGTCCCTACGAGCAGTACTTC. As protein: CASRDGQGPYEQYF.

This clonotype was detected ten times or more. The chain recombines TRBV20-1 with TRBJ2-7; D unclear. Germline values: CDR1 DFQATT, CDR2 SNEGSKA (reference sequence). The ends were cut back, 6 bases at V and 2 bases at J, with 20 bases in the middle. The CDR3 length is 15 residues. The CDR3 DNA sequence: TGCAGTGCAAAGAGCCCCTCCGGGCTCGCCTACGAGCAGTACTTC. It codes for CSAKSPSGLAYEQYF.

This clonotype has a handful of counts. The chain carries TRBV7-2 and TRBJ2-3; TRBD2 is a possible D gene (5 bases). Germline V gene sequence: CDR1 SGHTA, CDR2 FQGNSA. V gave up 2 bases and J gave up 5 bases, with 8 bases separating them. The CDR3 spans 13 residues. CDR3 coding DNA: TGTGCCAGCAGCTTAATGGGAGAAGATACGCAGTATTTT. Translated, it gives CASSLMGEDTQYF.

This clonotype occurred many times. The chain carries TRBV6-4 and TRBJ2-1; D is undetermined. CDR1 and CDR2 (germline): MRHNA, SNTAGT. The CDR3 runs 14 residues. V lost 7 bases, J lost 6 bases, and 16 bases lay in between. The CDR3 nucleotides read TGTGCCAGCAAACCAGGCCCTGGCAGCAATGAGCAGTTCTTC. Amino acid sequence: CASKPGPGSNEQFF.

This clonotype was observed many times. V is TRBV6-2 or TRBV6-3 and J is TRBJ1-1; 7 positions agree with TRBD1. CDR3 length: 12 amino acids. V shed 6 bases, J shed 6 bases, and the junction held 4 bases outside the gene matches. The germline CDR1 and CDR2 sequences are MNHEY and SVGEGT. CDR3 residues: CASSRQGAEAFF. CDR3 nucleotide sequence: TGTGCCAGCAGCCGACAGGGCGCTGAAGCTTTCTTT.

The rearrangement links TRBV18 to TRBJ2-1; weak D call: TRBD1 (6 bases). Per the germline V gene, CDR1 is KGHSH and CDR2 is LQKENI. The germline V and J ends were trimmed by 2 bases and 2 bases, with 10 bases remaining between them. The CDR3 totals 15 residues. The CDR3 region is CASSPLTGTYNEQFF. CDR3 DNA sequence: TGTGCCAGCTCACCATTGACAGGAACCTACAATGAGCAGTTCTTC.

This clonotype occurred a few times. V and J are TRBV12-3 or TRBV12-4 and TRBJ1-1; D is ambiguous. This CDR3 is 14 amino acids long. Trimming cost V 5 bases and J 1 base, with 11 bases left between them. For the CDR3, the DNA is TGTGCCAGCAGTGGTTCTACAGAGAACACTGAAGCTTTCTTT. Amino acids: CASSGSTENTEAFF.

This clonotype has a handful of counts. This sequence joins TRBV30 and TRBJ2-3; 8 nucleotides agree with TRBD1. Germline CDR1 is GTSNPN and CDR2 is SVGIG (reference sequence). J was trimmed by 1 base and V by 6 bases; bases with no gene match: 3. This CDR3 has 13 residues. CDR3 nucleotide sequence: TGTGCCTGCCAGGGGGCTGGCACAGATACGCAGTATTTT. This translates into CACQGAGTDTQYF.

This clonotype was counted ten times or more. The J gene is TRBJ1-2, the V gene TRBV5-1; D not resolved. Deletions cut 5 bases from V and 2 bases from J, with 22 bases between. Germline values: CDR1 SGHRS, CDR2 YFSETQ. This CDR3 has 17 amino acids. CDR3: CASSREFLKGRNYGYTF. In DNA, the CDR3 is TGCGCCAGCAGTCGAGAGTTTTTGAAAGGCAGAAACTATGGCTACACCTTC.

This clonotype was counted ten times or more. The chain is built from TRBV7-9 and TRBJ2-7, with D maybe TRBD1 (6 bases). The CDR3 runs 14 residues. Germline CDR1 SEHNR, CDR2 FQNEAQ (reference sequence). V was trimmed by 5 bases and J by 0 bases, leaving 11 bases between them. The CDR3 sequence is CASSDDRLSYEQYF. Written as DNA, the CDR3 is TGTGCCAGCAGCGACGACAGGCTCTCCTACGAGCAGTACTTC.

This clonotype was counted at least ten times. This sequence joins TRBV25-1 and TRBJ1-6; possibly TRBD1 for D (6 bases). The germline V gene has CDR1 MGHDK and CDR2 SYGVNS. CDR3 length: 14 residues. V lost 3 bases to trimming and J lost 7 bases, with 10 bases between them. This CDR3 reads CASSDHRVNSPLHF. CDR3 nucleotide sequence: TGTGCCAGCAGTGATCACAGGGTGAATTCACCCCTCCACTTT. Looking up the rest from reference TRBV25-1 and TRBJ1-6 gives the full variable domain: EADIYQTPRYLVIGTGKKITLECSQTMGHDKMYWYQQDPGMELHLIHYSYGVNSTEKGDLSSESTVSRIRTEHFPLTLESARPSHTSQYLCASSDHRVNSPLHFGNGTRLTVT.

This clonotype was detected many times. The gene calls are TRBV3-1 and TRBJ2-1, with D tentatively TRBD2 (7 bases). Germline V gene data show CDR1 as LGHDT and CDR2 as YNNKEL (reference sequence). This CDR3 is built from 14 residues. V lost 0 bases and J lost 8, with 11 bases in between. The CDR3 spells CASSQEGGGHEQFF. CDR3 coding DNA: TGTGCCAGCAGCCAAGAGGGCGGGGGCCATGAGCAGTTCTTC.

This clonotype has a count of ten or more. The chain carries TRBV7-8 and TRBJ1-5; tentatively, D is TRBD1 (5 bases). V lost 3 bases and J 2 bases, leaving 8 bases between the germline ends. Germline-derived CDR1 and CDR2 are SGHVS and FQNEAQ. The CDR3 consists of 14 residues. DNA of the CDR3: TGTGCCAGCAGCTTTTTAGGGGGCAATCAGCCCCAGCATTTT. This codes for CASSFLGGNQPQHF.

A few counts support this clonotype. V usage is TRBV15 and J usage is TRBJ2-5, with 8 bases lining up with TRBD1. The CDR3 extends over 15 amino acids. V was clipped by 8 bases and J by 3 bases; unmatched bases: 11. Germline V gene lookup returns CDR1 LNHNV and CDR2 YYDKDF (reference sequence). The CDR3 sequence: CATRSRDRTEETQYF. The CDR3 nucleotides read TGTGCCACCCGGAGCCGGGACAGGACCGAAGAGACCCAGTACTTC.

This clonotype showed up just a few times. The CDR3 coding sequence is TGCAGTGCTATTTCCACAACTAATGAAAAACTGTTTTTT. Translated: CSAISTTNEKLFF. The V gene is TRBV20-1, the J gene TRBJ1-4; D remains unclear. Trimming took off 4 bases at V and 0 bases at J, with 6 bases between the two ends. This CDR3 has 13 amino acids. Germline loops: CDR1 DFQATT, CDR2 SNEGSKA (reference sequence).

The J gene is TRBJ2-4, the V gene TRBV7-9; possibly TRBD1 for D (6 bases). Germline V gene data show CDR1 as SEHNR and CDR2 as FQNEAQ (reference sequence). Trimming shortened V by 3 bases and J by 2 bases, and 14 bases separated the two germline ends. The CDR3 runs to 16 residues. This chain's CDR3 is CASSLLRRDTKNIQYF. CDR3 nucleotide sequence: TGTGCCAGCAGCTTGTTGAGAAGGGACACCAAAAACATTCAGTACTTC.

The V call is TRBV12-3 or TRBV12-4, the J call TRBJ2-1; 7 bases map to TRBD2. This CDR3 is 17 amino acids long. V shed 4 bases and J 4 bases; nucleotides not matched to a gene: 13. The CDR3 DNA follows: TGTGCCAGCAGTTCCTACTTGCCGGGAGGCCCGTACAATGAGCAGTTCTTC. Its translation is CASSSYLPGGPYNEQFF.

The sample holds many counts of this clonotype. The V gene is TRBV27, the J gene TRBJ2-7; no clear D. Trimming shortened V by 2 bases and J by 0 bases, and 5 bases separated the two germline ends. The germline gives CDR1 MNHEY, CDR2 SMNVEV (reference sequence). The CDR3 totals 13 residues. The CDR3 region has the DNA TGTGCCAGCAGTTTAGGTCACTCCTACGAGCAGTACTTC. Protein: CASSLGHSYEQYF.

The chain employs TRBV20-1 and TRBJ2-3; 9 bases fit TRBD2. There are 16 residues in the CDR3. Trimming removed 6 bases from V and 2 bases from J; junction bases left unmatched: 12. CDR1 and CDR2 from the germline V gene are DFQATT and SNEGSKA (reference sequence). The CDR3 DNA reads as TGCAGTGCGCCAGGGTTACTAGCGGGCCCCACAGATACGCAGTATTTT. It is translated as CSAPGLLAGPTDTQYF.

CDR3: CASSFEAGGYNEQFF. CDR3 coding DNA: TGTGCCAGCAGTTTTGAAGCGGGAGGTTACAATGAGCAGTTCTTC. The chain uses TRBV27 and TRBJ2-1, with 9 bases fitting TRBD2. Per germline, CDR1 MNHEY and CDR2 SMNVEV (reference sequence). V dropped 3 bases and J dropped 4; count of bases not matched to a gene: 4. The CDR3 has 15 residues.

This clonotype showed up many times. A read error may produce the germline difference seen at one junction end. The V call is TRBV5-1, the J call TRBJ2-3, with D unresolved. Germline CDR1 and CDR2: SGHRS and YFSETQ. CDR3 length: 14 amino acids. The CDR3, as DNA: TGTGCCAGCAGCTTAGTCGGACGCACAGATACGCAGTATTTT. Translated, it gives CASSLVGRTDTQYF.

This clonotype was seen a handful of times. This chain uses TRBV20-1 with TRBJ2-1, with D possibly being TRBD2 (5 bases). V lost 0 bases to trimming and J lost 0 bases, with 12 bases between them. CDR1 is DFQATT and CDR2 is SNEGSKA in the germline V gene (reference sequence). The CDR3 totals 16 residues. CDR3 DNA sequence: TGCAGTGCTAGAGAGGGAGCGGTGAACTCCTACAATGAGCAGTTCTTC. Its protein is CSAREGAVNSYNEQFF.

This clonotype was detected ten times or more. The CDR3 DNA follows: TGTGCCAGCACAGTAGGGACGCCGAACACTGAAGCTTTCTTT. This gives the protein CASTVGTPNTEAFF. V and J are TRBV12-3 or TRBV12-4 and TRBJ1-1, with TRBD1 as a possible D gene (5 bases). The CDR3 runs 14 residues. V was shortened by 7 bases and J by 1 base, with 13 bases between the two germline ends.

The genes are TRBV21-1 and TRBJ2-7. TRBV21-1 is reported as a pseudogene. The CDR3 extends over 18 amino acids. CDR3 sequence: CASSKPPTKVHSSYEQYV. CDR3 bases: TGTGCCAGCAGCAAACCACCCACAAAGGTTCATAGCTCCTACGAGCAGTACGTC.

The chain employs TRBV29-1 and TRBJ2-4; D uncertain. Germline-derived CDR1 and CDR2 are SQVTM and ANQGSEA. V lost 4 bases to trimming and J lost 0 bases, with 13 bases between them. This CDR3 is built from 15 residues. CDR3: CSVGRHGVAKNIQYF. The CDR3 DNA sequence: TGCAGCGTTGGTCGGCACGGCGTAGCCAAAAACATTCAGTACTTC.

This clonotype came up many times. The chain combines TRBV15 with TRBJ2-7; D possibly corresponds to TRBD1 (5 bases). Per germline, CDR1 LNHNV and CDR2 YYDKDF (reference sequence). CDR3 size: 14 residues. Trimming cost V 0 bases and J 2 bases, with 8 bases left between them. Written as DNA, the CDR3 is TGTGCCACCAGCAGAGATCAGGGCGCCTACGAGCAGTACTTC. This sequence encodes CATSRDQGAYEQYF.

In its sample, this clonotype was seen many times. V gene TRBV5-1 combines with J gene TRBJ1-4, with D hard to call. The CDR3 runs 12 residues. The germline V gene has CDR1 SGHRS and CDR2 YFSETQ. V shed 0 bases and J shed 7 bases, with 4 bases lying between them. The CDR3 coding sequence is TGCGCCAGCAGCTTGGCTTTTGAAAAACTGTTTTTT. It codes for CASSLAFEKLFF.

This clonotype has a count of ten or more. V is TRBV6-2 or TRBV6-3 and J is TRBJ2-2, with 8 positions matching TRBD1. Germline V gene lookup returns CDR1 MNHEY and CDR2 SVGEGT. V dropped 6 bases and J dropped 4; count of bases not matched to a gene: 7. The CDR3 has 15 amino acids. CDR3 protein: CASRRTGSVTGELFF. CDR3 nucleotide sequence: TGTGCCAGCAGAAGGACAGGGTCGGTCACCGGGGAGCTGTTTTTT.